Below, 15 T cell receptor beta chains from the same sample are listed, as sequenced in a study of persistence of HIV-infected CD4 T cells. The stimulus was lysate of CMV-infected fibroblasts, around 10 ug/mL. Sorted nonresponding memory CD4+ T cells were CD40L-negative, CD69-negative, CD45RO-high. These receptors have no identified antigens. This was the immunoSEQ version 4 assay in survey mode. Repertoires were generated with immunoSEQ multiplex PCR, while TCRdb's copy carries only in-frame clones and drops some. The table records more than 45,000 clones, around 75% of them present only once. Material: CD4+ T cells sorted from PBMCs after roughly 18-hour stimulation, obtained from a patient who received antiretroviral therapy. The receptors were sampled from an adult man with HIV who was CMV-seropositive.

The table lists this clone with a count of one. The chain carries TRBV2 and TRBJ1-2; D call uncertain. This CDR3 comprises 14 residues. Germline V gives CDR1 SNHLY, CDR2 FYNNEI. Trimming cost V 5 bases and J 1 base, with 11 bases left between them. CDR3 residues: CASSQNKINYGYTF. The CDR3 coding sequence is TGTGCCAGCAGTCAGAACAAGATTAACTATGGCTACACCTTC.

The chain recombines TRBV7-2 with TRBJ2-7; 10 bases line up with TRBD1. CDR3 size: 14 residues. Per germline, CDR1 SGHTA and CDR2 FQGNSA. The V gene end was trimmed by 5 bases and the J gene end by 5 bases; junction bases not matched to a gene: 6. The CDR3 region is CASSPTGGFHEQYF. In DNA, the CDR3 is TGTGCCAGCAGCCCGACAGGGGGCTTCCACGAGCAGTACTTC.

The genes are TRBV3-1 (or the pseudogene TRBV3-2) and TRBJ2-5; 8 bases align to TRBD2. CDR1 and CDR2 (germline): LGHDT, YNNKEL (reference sequence). CDR3 size: 16 residues. With V trimmed by 0 bases and J by 4 bases, 7 bases remained unmatched. The DNA for the CDR3 is TGTGCCAGCAGCCAAGATCGAGCGGGAGTAGGAGAGACCCAGTACTTC. Protein product: CASSQDRAGVGETQYF.

The chain carries TRBV29-1 and TRBJ2-3; 11 bases match TRBD2. This CDR3 has 14 amino acids. Germline lookup yields CDR1 SQVTM and CDR2 ANQGSEA. J lost 2 bases, V lost 7 bases, and 5 bases had no gene match. The CDR3 reads CSASTSGDTDTQYF. DNA of the CDR3: TGCAGCGCCTCGACTAGCGGGGACACAGATACGCAGTATTTT.

The V and J genes are TRBV4-1 and TRBJ2-6, with D unresolved. This CDR3 is built from 18 residues. V was cut by 0 bases and J by 0 bases, with 12 bases left in between. CDR1 is MGHRA, CDR2 YSYEKL, per germline. In nucleotides, the CDR3 is TGCGCCAGCAGCCAAGAGGGTCGAGGAGCCTCTGGGGCCAACGTCCTGACTTTC. Its protein product is CASSQEGRGASGANVLTF.

The chain has TRBV2 and TRBJ2-3, with 8 bases matching TRBD1. CDR1 and CDR2 (germline): SNHLY, FYNNEI. The CDR3 is 14 amino acids. The ends lost 6 bases at V and 2 bases at J; junction bases unmatched: 4. The CDR3 loop reads CASRDRVSTDTQYF. In DNA form, the CDR3 reads TGTGCCAGCAGGGACAGGGTTTCCACAGATACGCAGTATTTT.

This rearrangement joins TRBV14 to TRBJ2-5, with 9 bases aligning to TRBD1. CDR1 and CDR2 (germline): SGHDN, FVKESK. Germline trimming cut 4 bases from V and 7 bases from J; bases unmatched to any gene: 10. The CDR3 length is 15 residues. As DNA, the CDR3 is TGTGCCAGCAGCCCCGATTGGACAGGGGCAGGGACCCAGTACTTC. Translating gives CASSPDWTGAGTQYF.

The chain employs TRBV5-4 and TRBJ2-2; 9 nucleotides line up with TRBD2. The CDR3 contains 15 residues. The V segment lost 6 bases and the J segment 5 bases; nucleotides outside the gene matches: 8. The V gene's germline CDR1 is SGHNT and CDR2 YYREEE (reference sequence). The CDR3, as DNA: TGTGCCAGCACCTATAGCGGGAGACGAACCGGGGAGCTGTTTTTT. Its protein product is CASTYSGRRTGELFF.

The CDR3 loop is CASSPGQSLSYEQYF. For the CDR3, the DNA is TGTGCCAGCTCACCGGGACAAAGTCTTTCCTACGAGCAGTACTTC. The chain employs TRBV18 and TRBJ2-7, with a weak D call TRBD1 (6 bases). The V gene lost 3 bases and the J gene lost 1 base, with 13 bases spanning the gap. Germline assignment: CDR1 KGHSH and CDR2 LQKENI. This CDR3 contains 15 residues.

The V call is TRBV4-1, the J call TRBJ1-6; weak D call: TRBD1 (5 bases). The CDR3 has 14 amino acids. With 0 bases removed from V and 7 bases from J, the gap between germline ends came to 7 bases. Germline V gene lookup returns CDR1 MGHRA and CDR2 YSYEKL. The CDR3 bases are TGCGCCAGCAGCCAAGAGACAGTAAATTCACCCCTCCACTTT. Its protein is CASSQETVNSPLHF.

The V call is TRBV15, the J call TRBJ2-7, with a weak D call TRBD1 (5 bases). Germline V gene sequence: CDR1 LNHNV, CDR2 YYDKDF (reference sequence). This CDR3 is 15 amino acids long. The germline V and J ends were trimmed by 0 bases and 9 bases, with 18 bases remaining between them. The chain's CDR3 is CATSRDGRDSAGQYF. Here the CDR3 DNA reads TGTGCCACCAGCAGAGATGGCAGGGATAGTGCCGGGCAGTACTTC. Variable domain in full (rest from reference TRBV15 and TRBJ2-7): DAMVIQNPRYQVTQFGKPVTLSCSQTLNHNVMYWYQQKSSQAPKLLFHYYDKDFNNEADTPDNFQSRRPNTSFCFLDIRSPGLGDTAMYLCATSRDGRDSAGQYFGPGTRLTVT.

The chain joins TRBV5-1 to TRBJ2-5; D remains ambiguous. Germline loops: CDR1 SGHRS, CDR2 YFSETQ. The CDR3 is 15 amino acids. Trimming shortened V by 5 bases and J by 7 bases, and 21 bases separated the two germline ends. The CDR3 DNA is TGCGCCAGCAGAATACCCCTTCAAGGGCCTGGGACCCAGTACTTC. It yields the protein CASRIPLQGPGTQYF.

CDR3 residues: CASSPRGDTEAFF. DNA for the CDR3: TGTGCCAGCTCACCACGGGGGGACACTGAAGCTTTCTTT. The J gene is TRBJ1-1, the V gene TRBV18; a possible D gene is TRBD1 (5 bases). The CDR3 covers 13 residues. V gave up 1 base and J gave up 3 bases, with 6 bases separating them. CDR1 and CDR2 from the germline V gene are KGHSH and LQKENI.

Written as DNA, the CDR3 is TGTGCCAGCAGACACAGACAGGGACGGCTTGGCGATTCACCCCTCCACTTT. The encoded protein is CASRHRQGRLGDSPLHF. V usage is TRBV3-1 (or the pseudogene TRBV3-2) and J usage is TRBJ1-6, with 7 bases aligning to TRBD1. J was trimmed by 8 bases and V by 6 bases; bases with no gene match: 16. Germline V gives CDR1 LGHDT, CDR2 YNNKEL (reference sequence). The CDR3 runs 17 residues.

The chain is built from TRBV27 and TRBJ1-1; 7 positions match TRBD1. The length of the CDR3 is 15 residues. Trimming removed 5 bases from V and 3 bases from J; junction bases left unmatched: 9. The V gene's germline CDR1 is MNHEY and CDR2 SMNVEV (reference sequence). In DNA, the CDR3 is TGTGCCAGCAGTCTTGGGGACAGTTGGGACACTGAAGCTTTCTTT. It specifies CASSLGDSWDTEAFF.